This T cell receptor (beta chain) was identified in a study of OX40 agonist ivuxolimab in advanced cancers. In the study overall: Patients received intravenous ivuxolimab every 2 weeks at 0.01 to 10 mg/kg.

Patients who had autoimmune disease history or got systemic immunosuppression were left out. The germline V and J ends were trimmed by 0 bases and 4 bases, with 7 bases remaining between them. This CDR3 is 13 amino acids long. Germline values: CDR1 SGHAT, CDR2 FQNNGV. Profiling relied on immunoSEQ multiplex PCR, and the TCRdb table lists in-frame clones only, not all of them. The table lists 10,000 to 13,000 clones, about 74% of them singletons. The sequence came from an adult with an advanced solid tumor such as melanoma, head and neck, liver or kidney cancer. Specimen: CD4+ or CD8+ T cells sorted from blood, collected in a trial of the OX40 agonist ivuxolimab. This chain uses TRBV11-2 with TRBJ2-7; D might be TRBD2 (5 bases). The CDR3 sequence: CASSLEDSYEQYF. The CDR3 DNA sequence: TGTGCCAGCAGCTTAGAGGACTCGTACGAGCAGTACTTC.